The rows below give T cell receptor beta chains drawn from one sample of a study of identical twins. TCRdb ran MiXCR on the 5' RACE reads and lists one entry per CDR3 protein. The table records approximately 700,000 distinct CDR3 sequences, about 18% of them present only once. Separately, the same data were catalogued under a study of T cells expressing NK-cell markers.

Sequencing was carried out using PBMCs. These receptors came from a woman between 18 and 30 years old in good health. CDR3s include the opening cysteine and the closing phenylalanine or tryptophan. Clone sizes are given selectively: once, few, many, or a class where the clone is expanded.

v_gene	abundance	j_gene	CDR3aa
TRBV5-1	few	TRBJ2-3	CASSFTSSGARDTQYF
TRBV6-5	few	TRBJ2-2	CASSWVAGGTGELFF
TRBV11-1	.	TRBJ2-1	CASSYGPTSGRAWDEQFF
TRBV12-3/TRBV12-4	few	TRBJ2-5	CASSLGYKETQYF
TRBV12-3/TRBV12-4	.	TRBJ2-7	CASIPTGGRAYEQYF
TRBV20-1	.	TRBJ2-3	CSAPPAWPSTDTQYF
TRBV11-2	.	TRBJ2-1	CASSSALSSEQFF
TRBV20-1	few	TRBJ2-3	CSAEERYASTDTQYF
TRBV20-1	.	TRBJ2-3	CSAGKWTSGSTDTQYF
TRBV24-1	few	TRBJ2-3	CATSESERLTDTQYF